The present T cell receptor beta chain was sequenced within a study of T-cell reconstitution after alpha-beta-depleted transplantation in children. Whole-study findings and limits: In patients about two months after transplant, alpha-beta T cells reportedly arose from several hundred expanded graft clones. By one year post-transplant, T-cell counts and diversity largely arose from T cells that were newly produced.

CDR3 length: 15 residues. V lost 11 bases to trimming and J lost 6 bases, with 23 bases between them. Germline-derived CDR1 and CDR2 are MNHEY and SVGEGT. Unique molecular identifiers were used in preparing the TCRbeta library. TCRdb independently ran MiXCR on the PCR reads; one entry per CDR3 protein. The sample has 600,000 or so distinct CDR3 sequences; about 23% are singletons. As concerns this clonotype: The antigen remains undetermined.

The genes are TRBV6-2 or TRBV6-3 and TRBJ2-1; D might be TRBD2 (7 bases). Material: PBMCs, mostly from graft donor cells, obtained 360 days after TCRalphabeta/CD19-depleted stem cell transplant. The sequence came from a boy younger than two who had a stem cell transplant for acute myeloid leukemia, so the T cells may come from the graft donor. The CDR3 here is CASASFGGAFNEQFF. CDR3 nucleotide sequence: TGTGCCTCAGCCTCTTTTGGGGGGGCCTTCAATGAGCAGTTCTTC.